The 2 T cell receptor beta chains presented below share a single source sample, sequenced in a study of blood T cell repertoires in COVID-19. Profiled with immunoSEQ multiplex PCR; TCRdb holds only in-frame clones, not every one. This table has approximately 140,000 clones, approximately 80% appearing once. Sequencing input: peripheral blood. The receptors were gathered from a woman aged 40 to 49 with active or convalescent COVID-19.

This clone has more than one count but fewer than ten. The chain couples TRBV3-1 (or the pseudogene TRBV3-2) to TRBJ2-7; 8 bases match TRBD2. With V trimmed by 4 bases and J by 6 bases, 14 bases remained unmatched. This CDR3 is 16 amino acids long. From germline, CDR1 is LGHDT and CDR2 YNNKEL (reference sequence). The CDR3 DNA is TGTGCCAGCAGCCCTCCCGGGAGGGAGTCTGTTGGCGAGCAGTACTTC. Its protein product is CASSPPGRESVGEQYF.

J is TRBJ2-3 and V is TRBV24-1; 9 bases fit TRBD2. The germline V gene has CDR1 KGHDR and CDR2 SFDVKD. V trimming: 4 bases; J trimming: 1 base; junction bases outside the gene matches: 5. CDR3 length: 16 amino acids. The CDR3 DNA follows: TGTGCCACCAGTGACTTAGCGGGAGCGGGCACAGATACGCAGTATTTT. Translating it yields CATSDLAGAGTDTQYF.